The next 16 T cell receptor beta chains were all read from a single sample in a study of T-cell reconstitution after alpha-beta-depleted transplantation in children. A TCRbeta library incorporating unique molecular identifiers was prepared. Each CDR3 protein gets one entry after TCRdb re-called the PCR reads with MiXCR. Of 350,000 to 450,000 distinct CDR3 sequences in the sample, about 20% were seen once. Material: PBMCs from the stem cell graft donor, obtained from the stem cell graft. The source is a human donor who donated a stem cell graft to a child with acute myeloid leukemia.

Many counts were recorded for this clonotype. The chain employs TRBV12-3 or TRBV12-4 and TRBJ2-1; tentatively, D is TRBD2 (5 bases). Trimming pared 5 bases from V and 12 bases from J, leaving 20 bases between. The CDR3 has 14 amino acids. Written as DNA, the CDR3 is TGTGCCAGCAGTGACATCGGGATTCAGATGTTGCAGTTCTTC. It encodes CASSDIGIQMLQFF.

This clonotype was detected ten times or more. At one end the junction does not follow the germline gene, possibly because of a read error. The gene calls are TRBV5-1 and TRBJ2-1; D possibly corresponds to TRBD2 (6 bases). The CDR3 length is 16 residues. Germline V gives CDR1 SGHRS, CDR2 YFSETQ. CDR3 amino acids: CASWEERLSSYNAQFF. The CDR3 bases are TGCGCCAGCTGGGAGGAGCGCCTGAGCTCCTACAATGCGCAGTTCTTC. Looking up the rest from reference TRBV5-1 and TRBJ2-1 gives the full variable domain: KAGVTQTPRYLIKTRGQQVTLSCSPISGHRSVSWYQQTPGQGLQFLFEYFSETQRNKGNFPGRFSGRQFSNSRSEMNVSTLELGDSALYLCASWEERLSSYNAQFFGPGTRLTVL.

V is TRBV20-1 and J is TRBJ2-5; TRBD2 agrees at 10 bases. This CDR3 spans 15 amino acids. Looked up from germline, CDR1 is DFQATT and CDR2 is SNEGSKA (reference sequence). The J segment lost 11 bases and the V segment lost 5 bases, leaving 17 bases of the junction unmatched. The CDR3: CSAPPRISGGRAQYF. CDR3 bases: TGCAGTGCTCCACCTCGTATTAGCGGGGGGAGAGCACAGTACTTC.

This clonotype was recorded a few times. This sequence joins TRBV20-1 and TRBJ1-6, with D perhaps TRBD1 (6 bases). The V end was cut by 0 bases, the J end by 11 bases, with 11 bases between. Per the germline V gene, CDR1 is DFQATT and CDR2 is SNEGSKA (reference sequence). The CDR3 covers 13 residues. The CDR3 region has the DNA TGCAGTGCTAGAGACCGGGACAATCCACCCCTCCACTTT. Translated, it gives CSARDRDNPPLHF.

The chain links TRBV5-1 to TRBJ2-7; 8 nucleotides match TRBD1. The CDR3 has 13 residues. The V gene's germline CDR1 is SGHRS and CDR2 YFSETQ. The V segment lost 3 bases and the J segment 3 bases; nucleotides outside the gene matches: 2. The CDR3 DNA is TGCGCCAGCAGCTCTGACAGGGGCTACGAGCAGTACTTC. Protein product: CASSSDRGYEQYF.

This clonotype was detected only a few times. The rearrangement links TRBV20-1 to TRBJ2-1, with 7 bases that match TRBD2. The V gene end was trimmed by 3 bases and the J gene end by 3 bases; junction bases not matched to a gene: 8. The germline gives CDR1 DFQATT, CDR2 SNEGSKA (reference sequence). The CDR3 totals 15 residues. This CDR3 is CSAREGGSDYNEQFF. The CDR3 DNA sequence: TGCAGTGCTAGGGAAGGCGGGAGTGACTACAATGAGCAGTTCTTC.

The J gene is TRBJ1-2, the V gene TRBV28; D call uncertain. Looked up from germline, CDR1 is MDHEN and CDR2 is SYDVKM. V lost 5 bases and J lost 2, with 15 bases in between. The CDR3 is 15 amino acids. The CDR3 region has the DNA TGTGCCAGCAGTACCCCTCTGGGTTGGAACTATGGCTACACCTTC. This encodes CASSTPLGWNYGYTF.

This chain joins TRBV12-3 or TRBV12-4 and TRBJ2-7; D is undetermined. There are 14 residues in the CDR3. V was trimmed by 0 bases and J by 2 bases, leaving 8 bases between them. The CDR3 region has the DNA TGTGCCAGCAGTTTAGCTGGGCAGCCCTACGAGCAGTACTTC. Its protein is CASSLAGQPYEQYF.

The chain links TRBV7-2 to TRBJ2-3; 9 bases line up with TRBD2. V shed 4 bases and J 2 bases; nucleotides not matched to a gene: 4. Germline-derived CDR1 and CDR2 are SGHTA and FQGNSA. There are 15 residues in the CDR3. The CDR3 nucleotides read TGTGCCAGCAGCTGTTCTAGCGGGAACACAGATACGCAGTATTTT. It encodes CASSCSSGNTDTQYF.

This rearrangement joins TRBV5-1 to TRBJ2-3; D is uncertain. V was shortened by 0 bases and J by 1 base, with 15 bases between the two germline ends. This CDR3 has 17 amino acids. Germline V gives CDR1 SGHRS, CDR2 YFSETQ. The CDR3 coding sequence is TGCGCCAGCAGCTTGGGTCATGGCCCACACCGCACAGATACGCAGTATTTT. It specifies CASSLGHGPHRTDTQYF.

This clonotype was counted at least ten times. The V and J genes are TRBV4-2 and TRBJ2-7; D is undetermined. CDR1 LGHNA and CDR2 YNFKEQ come from the germline V gene. CDR3 size: 14 residues. Trimming took 4 bases from V and 1 from J, leaving 11 bases between them. CDR3 sequence: CASSPDPGSYEQYF. The CDR3 coding sequence is TGTGCCAGCAGCCCAGACCCAGGTTCCTACGAGCAGTACTTC.

The chain uses TRBV4-1 and TRBJ2-1, with D hard to call. With 4 bases removed from V and 6 bases from J, the gap between germline ends came to 10 bases. Germline CDR1 is MGHRA and CDR2 is YSYEKL. CDR3 length: 13 amino acids. CDR3 coding DNA: TGCGCCAGCAGCCTCGCCTCGGGCAATGAGCAGTTCTTC. Its translation is CASSLASGNEQFF.

This chain joins TRBV11-2 and TRBJ2-3, with 14 bases fitting TRBD2. The CDR3 totals 19 residues. V lost 2 bases to trimming and J lost 6 bases; unmatched junction nucleotides: 13. CDR1 is SGHAT and CDR2 is FQNNGV in the germline V gene. The CDR3 here is CASSLKSGGLAGVADTQYF. The CDR3 DNA is TGTGCCAGCAGCTTAAAATCGGGGGGACTAGCGGGAGTTGCCGATACGCAGTATTTT.

V is TRBV10-3 and J is TRBJ2-3, with TRBD2 matching 8 bases. The CDR3 covers 14 residues. Germline trimming cut 10 bases from V and 3 bases from J; bases unmatched to any gene: 9. Germline CDR1 is ENHRY and CDR2 is SYGVKD. The CDR3 reads CATRAGELTDTQYF. The CDR3 DNA reads TGTGCCACTCGAGCGGGAGAGCTTACAGATACGCAGTATTTT.

CDR3 coding DNA: TGTGCCAGCAGTAGGGGAGGGGTGGATCAGCCCCAGCATTTT. Amino acid sequence: CASSRGGVDQPQHF. This chain joins TRBV27 and TRBJ1-5, with D maybe TRBD1 (5 bases). Germline values: CDR1 MNHEY, CDR2 SMNVEV (reference sequence). V gave up 5 bases and J gave up 5 bases, with 13 bases separating them. The CDR3 consists of 14 residues.

This clonotype occurred a few times. V and J are TRBV5-1 and TRBJ2-1, with D tentatively TRBD2 (5 bases). In germline, CDR1 is SGHRS, CDR2 YFSETQ. The CDR3 sequence is 12 residues long. V shed 3 bases and J shed 10 bases, with 11 bases lying between them. As DNA, the CDR3 is TGCGCCAGCAGCTGGGGTCCGGGGGAGCAGTTCTTC. Translated: CASSWGPGEQFF. Using reference TRBV5-1 and TRBJ2-1 for the parts outside the CDR3, the full variable domain is KAGVTQTPRYLIKTRGQQVTLSCSPISGHRSVSWYQQTPGQGLQFLFEYFSETQRNKGNFPGRFSGRQFSNSRSEMNVSTLELGDSALYLCASSWGPGEQFFGPGTRLTVL.